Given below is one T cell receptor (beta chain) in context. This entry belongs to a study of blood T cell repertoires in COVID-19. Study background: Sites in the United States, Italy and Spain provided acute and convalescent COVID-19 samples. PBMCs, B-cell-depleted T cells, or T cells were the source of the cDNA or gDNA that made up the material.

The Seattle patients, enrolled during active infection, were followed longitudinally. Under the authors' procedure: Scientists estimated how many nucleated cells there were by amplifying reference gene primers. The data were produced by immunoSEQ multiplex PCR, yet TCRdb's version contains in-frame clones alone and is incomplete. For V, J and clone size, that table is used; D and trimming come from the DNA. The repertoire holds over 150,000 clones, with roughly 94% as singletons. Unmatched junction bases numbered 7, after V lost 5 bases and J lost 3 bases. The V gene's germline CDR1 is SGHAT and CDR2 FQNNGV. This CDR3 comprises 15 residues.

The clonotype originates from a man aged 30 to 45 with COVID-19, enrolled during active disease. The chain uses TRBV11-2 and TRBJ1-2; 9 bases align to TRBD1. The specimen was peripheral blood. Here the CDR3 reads CASSAGQGIDYGYTF. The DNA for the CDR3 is TGTGCCAGCAGCGCGGGACAGGGAATCGACTATGGCTACACCTTC.